A selection of T cell receptor beta chains follows, all from one sample in a study of T cell changes during pregnancy in multiple sclerosis. The method was immunoSEQ multiplex PCR; TCRdb's version includes in-frame clones alone and lacks a portion of them. The repertoire holds under 100,000 clones, with around 93% as singletons. Material: peripheral blood, obtained in the first trimester of pregnancy. The origin of the receptors is a female donor in good health, enrolled as a control in a pregnancy study. CDR3s leave out the opening cysteine and the closing phenylalanine or tryptophan. Part of the rows lack a size; the others show once, few, many or a class for expanded clones.

ASSQAVGGGMGYT	TRBV28	TRBJ1-2	13	.
ASSTLAEQF	TRBV28	TRBJ2-1	9	.
ASSLAPGTGHGTNYGYT	TRBV7-2	TRBJ1-2	17	.
ASSKGGQAYGYT	TRBV21-1	TRBJ1-2	12	once
ASSRPGGRSYNEQF	TRBV27	TRBJ2-1	14	.
ASSLGTGGAHGYT	TRBV5-1	TRBJ1-2	13	.
ASSYGRNQPQH	TRBV6-5	TRBJ1-5	11	.
ASSRQGYEQF	TRBV11-3	TRBJ2-1	10	.
ASSLLRDSLEKLF	TRBV28	TRBJ1-4	13	.
ASSPSYSDRDLEAF	TRBV18	TRBJ1-1	14	.
ASSYRKGLGEQY	TRBV2	TRBJ2-7	12	.
ASSETSYGYT	TRBV2	TRBJ1-2	10	.
ASSTGQGYGYT	TRBV19	TRBJ1-2	11	few
ASSQEWQGLTKLF	TRBV4-2	TRBJ1-4	13	.
ASSALKGARSPLH	TRBV25-1	TRBJ1-6	13	.
ASSLGGRQGLNTEAF	TRBV5-4	TRBJ1-1	15	.
ASSEVRRTGGWETQY	TRBV6-1	TRBJ2-5	15	.
ASSQMGRREDTQY	TRBV4-2	TRBJ2-3	13	.
ASSPLTGETQY	TRBV7-2	TRBJ2-5	11	.
ASSPTGNPQF	TRBV7-8	TRBJ2-1	10	.
ASGEQGRSGNTIY	TRBV6-1	TRBJ1-3	13	.
ASRQKDNQPQH	TRBV6-5	TRBJ1-5	11	.
ASSLAGGAYNEQF	TRBV5-4	TRBJ2-1	13	.
ASSQDYEGDYGYT	TRBV4-3	TRBJ1-2	13	.
ASSSKDPWSSPLH	TRBV18	TRBJ1-6	13	.
AITEGENQPQH	TRBV10-3	TRBJ1-5	11	.
ASRETGVGEQF	TRBV2	TRBJ2-1	11	once
ASSLTRPGRGNNEKLF	TRBV27	TRBJ1-4	16	.
ASSVLDRRNTEAF	TRBV2	TRBJ1-1	13	.
ASSVAGTEVGELF	TRBV9	TRBJ2-2	13	.
ASSVVSGGRGDEQF	TRBV9	TRBJ2-1	14	once
ASSPRGGMNTEAF	TRBV4-3	TRBJ1-1	13	.
AWSWGTQETQY	TRBV30	TRBJ2-5	11	.
ASSSMTGANYGYT	TRBV5-1	TRBJ1-2	13	.
ASSSRTGGAIDEQF	TRBV21-1	TRBJ2-1	14	.
ASSQGQGGTEAF	TRBV4-3	TRBJ1-1	12	.
ASTIAGANTGELF	TRBV9	TRBJ2-2	13	.
ASSYDSSHNSPLH	TRBV6-5	TRBJ1-6	13	.
ASSRGVQGAGEKLF	TRBV9	TRBJ1-4	14	.
ASMGLAGGQSETQY	TRBV11-2	TRBJ2-5	14	.
ASSRRTGEPLKAF	TRBV18	TRBJ1-1	13	.
ASSKTGGAETQY	TRBV7-3	TRBJ2-5	12	.
ASSPTTDRDSPLH	TRBV18	TRBJ1-6	13	.
SVEWRGSGANVLT	TRBV29-1	TRBJ2-6	13	.
ASSLRGGKIEKLF	TRBV5-1	TRBJ1-4	13	.
ASSFSLRGLDYEQY	TRBV28	TRBJ2-7	14	.
ASSGHGGVETQY	TRBV6-5	TRBJ2-5	12	.
ASQEDRGEKLF	TRBV4-1	TRBJ1-4	11	.
ASSLLSSYEQY	TRBV28	TRBJ2-7	11	.
ASSPTGTATYEQY	TRBV7-2	TRBJ2-7	13	.
ASSPATTGSGANVLT	TRBV5-4	TRBJ2-6	15	.
ASTFHRGRNTEAF	TRBV28	TRBJ1-1	13	.